Below are 31 T cell receptor beta chains sequenced from a single sample in a study of graft-versus-host responses after intestinal transplantation. The authors processed graft tissue to release intraepithelial and lamina propria lymphocytes. Libraries were prepared by immunoSEQ multiplex PCR; TCRdb keeps only in-frame clonotypes and omits some of them. The sample holds about 11,000 clones; roughly 80% are singletons and the top ten take 9% to 10%. The sequencing used ileum tissue, collected 23 days after intestinal transplant. Receptors were obtained from a human patient who received an intestinal transplant, so some T cells may come from the graft donor.

J is TRBJ1-4 and V is TRBV4-3; 9 positions match TRBD1. Germline trimming cut 1 base from V and 7 bases from J; bases unmatched to any gene: 4. Looked up from germline, CDR1 is LGHNA and CDR2 is YSLEER. The CDR3 is made up of 15 amino acids. This CDR3 reads CASSQARTGVEKLFF. CDR3 sequence (DNA): TGCGCCAGCAGCCAAGCCAGGACAGGGGTTGAAAAACTGTTTTTT.

The chain uses TRBV6-5 and TRBJ2-3; D unresolved. The CDR3 contains 12 residues. CDR1 MNHEY and CDR2 SVGAGI come from the germline V gene. V was clipped by 6 bases and J by 0 bases, with 4 bases between them. CDR3: CASSSSTDTQYF. The CDR3 DNA reads TGTGCCAGCAGCTCTAGCACAGATACGCAGTATTTT.

The V gene is TRBV5-8, the J gene TRBJ2-1; 7 nucleotides agree with TRBD2. CDR1 is SGHTS, CDR2 YDEGEE, per germline. The length of the CDR3 is 18 residues. Trimming cost V 2 bases and J 2 bases; bases outside gene matches: 13. DNA of the CDR3: TGTGCCAGCAGCTTCAGAGTGGGGAGGGTAGCCCCCTACAATGAGCAGTTCTTC. Translation: CASSFRVGRVAPYNEQFF.

The rearrangement uses TRBV30 and TRBJ2-3; the D call may be TRBD1 or TRBD2 (6 bases each). CDR1 is GTSNPN, CDR2 SVGIG, per germline (reference sequence). The CDR3 sequence is 15 residues long. The V gene lost 4 bases and the J gene lost 2 bases, with 16 bases spanning the gap. For the CDR3, the DNA is TGTGCCTGGACAGTGGGGTCGGGGGCCACAGATACGCAGTATTTT. The encoded protein is CAWTVGSGATDTQYF.

The rearrangement joins TRBV27 to TRBJ2-7; D is undetermined. Trimming removed 6 bases at V and 4 bases at J, with 19 bases between. The germline CDR1 and CDR2 sequences are MNHEY and SMNVEV (reference sequence). The CDR3 is made up of 15 amino acids. In DNA, the CDR3 is TGTGCCAGCAGAGTATCCGGAAGCCCCATATACGAGCAGTACTTC. Translating it yields CASRVSGSPIYEQYF.

The rearrangement joins TRBV6-5 to TRBJ2-3; 7 nucleotides line up with TRBD2. Per germline, CDR1 MNHEY and CDR2 SVGAGI. The junction had 12 bases not matched to a gene; V was cut back by 6 bases and J by 9 bases. The CDR3 has 14 residues. Written as DNA, the CDR3 is TGTGCCAGCAGCCTAGGACTAGGGGTGTGGACGCAGTATTTT. Translating it yields CASSLGLGVWTQYF.

The chain combines TRBV7-6 with TRBJ1-5; D gene ambiguous. V lost 5 bases and J 7 bases, leaving 12 bases between the germline ends. The CDR3 totals 13 residues. The germline V gene encodes CDR1 SGHVS and CDR2 FNYEAQ. The CDR3 DNA reads TGTGCCAGCAGCCTAGGGCCCCGGCAGCCCCAGCATTTT. Translating it yields CASSLGPRQPQHF.

V is TRBV4-3 and J is TRBJ1-1, with D unresolved. V lost 0 bases and J lost 0, with 8 bases in between. Per the germline V gene, CDR1 is LGHNA and CDR2 is YSLEER. The CDR3 covers 15 residues. The CDR3, as DNA: TGCGCCAGCAGCCAAGATCGGGCCATGAACACTGAAGCTTTCTTT. It specifies CASSQDRAMNTEAFF.

This chain joins TRBV28 and TRBJ2-1, with D uncertain. V dropped 3 bases and J dropped 9 bases, with 9 bases sitting between them. Germline V gene lookup returns CDR1 MDHEN and CDR2 SYDVKM. CDR3 length: 12 amino acids. The CDR3 region has the DNA TGTGCCAGCAGTTTTCCTAGTGTTGAGCAGTTCTTC. Amino acid sequence: CASSFPSVEQFF.

V is TRBV7-3 and J is TRBJ2-1; D is perhaps TRBD1 or TRBD2 (6 bases each). Trimming shortened V by 1 base and J by 8 bases, and 15 bases separated the two germline ends. The CDR3 has 15 residues. Germline V gene sequence: CDR1 SGHTA, CDR2 FQGTGA. The CDR3 DNA follows: TGTGCCAGCAGCTTAAGCGGGACACAGATAGATGAGCAGTTCTTC. Residues: CASSLSGTQIDEQFF.

J is TRBJ2-7 and V is TRBV4-3; unclear D gene. The CDR3 has 14 residues. V lost 2 bases to trimming and J lost 7 bases, with 15 bases between them. CDR1 and CDR2 (germline): LGHNA, YSLEER. CDR3 DNA sequence: TGCGCCAGCAGCCAATCCCTTGCTGGGTGGGAGCAGTACTTC. Its translation is CASSQSLAGWEQYF.

DNA for the CDR3: TGTGCCAGCAGTCCTAGCGGGAGGTCCTTGGAGCAGTACTTC. The encoded protein is CASSPSGRSLEQYF. The chain links TRBV27 to TRBJ2-7; TRBD2 agrees at 11 bases. V was clipped by 5 bases and J by 7 bases; unmatched bases: 7. The CDR3 is 14 residues long. In germline, CDR1 is MNHEY, CDR2 SMNVEV (reference sequence).

J is TRBJ1-5 and V is TRBV28; no definite D call. V was clipped by 2 bases and J by 4 bases, with 6 bases between them. The CDR3 has 13 residues. The germline CDR1 and CDR2 sequences are MDHEN and SYDVKM. CDR3 coding DNA: TGTGCCAGCAGTTTACGAGAAAATCAGCCCCAGCATTTT. The encoded protein is CASSLRENQPQHF. Full variable domain (missing parts from reference TRBV28 and TRBJ1-5): DVKVTQSSRYLVKRTGEKVFLECVQDMDHENMFWYRQDPGLGLRLIYFSYDVKMKEKGDIPEGYSVSREKKERFSLILESASTNQTSMYLCASSLRENQPQHFGDGTRLSIL.

This clone has only a few counts. The chain links TRBV19 to TRBJ1-1; D is unclear. The CDR3 runs 14 residues. V was shortened by 5 bases and J by 1 base, with 11 bases between the two germline ends. Germline assignment: CDR1 LNHDA and CDR2 SQIVND (reference sequence). DNA for the CDR3: TGTGCCAGTAGTTGGGCAGGTGGGAACACTGAAGCTTTCTTT. The encoded protein is CASSWAGGNTEAFF.

This clone showed up just a few times. The chain couples TRBV10-1 to TRBJ2-7; D is unresolved. The CDR3 spans 13 residues. Trimming shortened V by 0 bases and J by 0 bases, and 3 bases separated the two germline ends. The germline gives CDR1 WNHNN, CDR2 SYGVQD (reference sequence). CDR3 sequence reads: CASSESPSYEQYF. DNA of the CDR3: TGCGCCAGCAGTGAGTCGCCCTCCTACGAGCAGTACTTC.

This clone occurred a few times. The genes are TRBV7-9 and TRBJ2-5; no clear D gene. CDR3 length: 13 amino acids. Per germline, CDR1 SEHNR and CDR2 FQNEAQ (reference sequence). V was shortened by 1 base and J by 4 bases, with 7 bases between the two germline ends. The CDR3 bases are TGTGCCAGCAGCTTAGGACCCCGAGAGACCCAGTACTTC. This translates into CASSLGPRETQYF.

This clone was counted between two and nine times. This sequence joins TRBV10-3 and TRBJ2-1; 12 positions agree with TRBD2. Unmatched junction bases numbered 7, after V lost 0 bases and J lost 7 bases. CDR1 ENHRY and CDR2 SYGVKD come from the germline V gene. The CDR3 has 17 residues. The CDR3: CAISESPGLAGRNEQFF. For the CDR3, the DNA is TGTGCCATCAGTGAGTCTCCGGGACTAGCGGGTCGGAATGAGCAGTTCTTC.

This clone occurred a few times. The J gene is TRBJ2-7, the V gene TRBV27; D uncertain. The CDR3 length is 13 residues. V was clipped by 3 bases and J by 2 bases, with 8 bases between them. CDR1 and CDR2 from the germline V gene are MNHEY and SMNVEV (reference sequence). DNA for the CDR3: TGTGCCAGCAGTTTGCGTTCCCCCTACGAGCAGTACTTC. It is translated as CASSLRSPYEQYF.

This rearrangement joins TRBV28 to TRBJ2-7; 14 bases are shared with TRBD2. V trimming: 2 bases; J trimming: 6 bases; junction bases outside the gene matches: 3. This CDR3 spans 15 amino acids. Germline-derived CDR1 and CDR2 are MDHEN and SYDVKM. CDR3 bases: TGTGCCAGCAGTTTAGGGACTAGCGGGAGAGTCGAGCAGTACTTC. This gives the protein CASSLGTSGRVEQYF.

The chain combines TRBV25-1 with TRBJ1-2; D unclear. Germline assignment: CDR1 MGHDK and CDR2 SYGVNS. Trimming removed 3 bases at V and 8 bases at J, with 10 bases between. This CDR3 contains 12 residues. The CDR3 DNA reads TGTGCCAGCAGTGAGTCCGGGTCCGGCTACACCTTC. Protein sequence: CASSESGSGYTF.

Of note for this clone: The germline gene is not matched at one end of the junction; a read error may be the cause. This chain connects TRBV4-1 to TRBJ2-7; 10 bases fit TRBD2. CDR1 is MGHRA, CDR2 YSYEKL, per germline. The CDR3 is 16 residues long. The CDR3 here is CASGQMGLANSYEQYF. The DNA for the CDR3 is TGCGCCAGCGGCCAAATGGGACTAGCGAACTCCTACGAGCAGTACTTC.

Of note for this clone: The junction departs from the called germline gene at one end, perhaps through a read error. The CDR3, as DNA: TGTGCTAGCAGCTCGGGGGGTATTCGGTCCTACAATGAGCAGTTCTTC. Amino acids: CASSSGGIRSYNEQFF. The genes are TRBV7-7 and TRBJ2-1; TRBD2 aligns across 7 bases. This CDR3 has 16 residues. Germline V gene lookup returns CDR1 SSHAT and CDR2 FNYEAQ (reference sequence).

V is TRBV6-5 and J is TRBJ2-2; a weak D match, TRBD1 (5 bases). Germline V gives CDR1 MNHEY, CDR2 SVGAGI. Trimming pared 9 bases from V and 0 bases from J, leaving 11 bases between. The CDR3 consists of 14 residues. This CDR3 is CASQGLSNTGELFF. The CDR3 bases are TGTGCCAGTCAGGGTTTATCGAACACCGGGGAGCTGTTTTTT.

The CDR3 DNA follows: TGTGCCAGCAGTTTCGGGAGGGGGCTTTATACGCAGTATTTT. Amino acids: CASSFGRGLYTQYF. The chain uses TRBV27 and TRBJ2-3; D perhaps matches TRBD2 (8 bases). Trimming shortened V by 3 bases and J by 7 bases, and 14 bases separated the two germline ends. The germline V gene encodes CDR1 MNHEY and CDR2 SMNVEV (reference sequence). CDR3 size: 14 residues.

This sequence joins TRBV2 and TRBJ2-7, with TRBD2 identical over 13 bases. Germline assignment: CDR1 SNHLY and CDR2 FYNNEI. V dropped 4 bases and J dropped 6; count of bases not matched to a gene: 6. The CDR3 length is 15 residues. CDR3 DNA sequence: TGTGCCAGCAGTGGATGGACTAGCGGGAGTAGCGAGCAGTACTTC. It yields the protein CASSGWTSGSSEQYF.

The rearrangement links TRBV10-3 to TRBJ2-7; D may be TRBD1 (5 bases). The CDR3 is 17 residues long. Germline V gene sequence: CDR1 ENHRY, CDR2 SYGVKD. V was trimmed by 4 bases and J by 2 bases, leaving 21 bases between them. The CDR3 DNA reads as TGTGCCATCAGTGGGGGTAGGGGCGCCCAGGGCCCCTACGAGCAGTACTTC. Its translation is CAISGGRGAQGPYEQYF.

CDR3 DNA: TGTGCCAGCAGCGGGAGACAGGGTACAGATACGCAGTATTTT. Translated, it gives CASSGRQGTDTQYF. The J gene is TRBJ2-3, the V gene TRBV9; TRBD1 aligns across 7 bases. Trimming took 3 bases from V and 3 from J; bases not matched to a gene: 4. Germline CDR1 reads SGDLS; CDR2 reads YYNGEE. The CDR3 contains 14 residues. Together with reference TRBV9 and TRBJ2-3, the CDR3 gives the full variable domain: DSGVTQTPKHLITATGQRVTLRCSPRSGDLSVYWYQQSLDQGLQFLIQYYNGEERAKGNILERFSAQQFPDLHSELNLSSLELGDSALYFCASSGRQGTDTQYFGPGTRLTVL.

The V and J genes are TRBV4-3 and TRBJ2-3; 16 bases are a match to TRBD2. The CDR3 is 18 residues long. Germline V CDR1 and CDR2: LGHNA, YSLEER. With 6 bases clipped from V and 3 bases from J, the junction kept 9 bases outside the gene matches. The CDR3 DNA reads TGCGCCAGCAGTCTCGTTTTGGGACTAGCGGGAGGGACAGATACGCAGTATTTT. Its translation: CASSLVLGLAGGTDTQYF.

This CDR3 is CASRRGTGIQPQHF. The DNA of the CDR3 is TGTGCCAGCAGGCGAGGGACAGGCATTCAGCCCCAGCATTTT. This sequence joins TRBV28 and TRBJ1-5; 8 bases agree with TRBD1. The CDR3 contains 14 residues. Trimming took 6 bases from V and 6 from J; bases not matched to a gene: 7. Germline V gives CDR1 MDHEN, CDR2 SYDVKM. The full variable domain, rest sourced from reference TRBV28 and TRBJ1-5, is DVKVTQSSRYLVKRTGEKVFLECVQDMDHENMFWYRQDPGLGLRLIYFSYDVKMKEKGDIPEGYSVSREKKERFSLILESASTNQTSMYLCASRRGTGIQPQHFGDGTRLSIL.

The chain recombines TRBV9 with TRBJ1-4; weak D call: TRBD1 (5 bases). With 2 bases removed from V and 8 bases from J, the gap between germline ends came to 19 bases. The CDR3 contains 16 residues. CDR1 and CDR2 from the germline V gene are SGDLS and YYNGEE. CDR3 bases: TGTGCCAGCAGCGTGAGAAGGGGCAGCCGCGGCGAAAAACTGTTTTTT. Protein sequence: CASSVRRGSRGEKLFF.

The chain employs TRBV7-2 and TRBJ1-1, with TRBD1 matching 8 bases. The germline CDR1 and CDR2 sequences are SGHTA and FQGNSA. The CDR3 contains 18 residues. V lost 3 bases, J lost 0 bases, and 12 bases stayed unmatched. As DNA, the CDR3 is TGTGCCAGCAGCTTTGGATTCACAGGGGGGACAATGAACACTGAAGCTTTCTTT. Translated, it gives CASSFGFTGGTMNTEAFF.